The rows below give T cell receptor beta chains drawn from one sample of a study of OX40 agonist ivuxolimab in advanced cancers. Measured with immunoSEQ multiplex PCR; TCRdb has only the in-frame clones, and not every one. The sample has 65,000 to 80,000 clones, about nine tenths seen once; the top ten hold roughly 0.22%. The source material was CD4+ or CD8+ T cells sorted from blood, sampled in a trial of the OX40 agonist ivuxolimab. The source of these receptors is an adult with an advanced solid tumor such as melanoma, head and neck, liver or kidney cancer. Both conserved end residues are part of each CDR3. Fields, in order: J gene, clone size, V gene, D gene, CDR3 protein, CDR3 DNA. A D gene is named only where the DNA matches it firmly. Rows give clone size only sometimes, using once, few, many, or a class for an expanded clone.

>TRBJ2-3|.|TRBV5-6|.
CASSREPTDTQYF
TGTGCCAGCAGCCGTGAGCCCACAGATACGCAGTATTTT
>TRBJ1-4|.|TRBV6-1|.
CASRQLSEKLFF
TGTGCCAGCAGGCAGTTGAGCGAAAAACTGTTTTTT
>TRBJ2-1|.|TRBV7-9|TRBD2
CASSRSWWEGRRNEQFF
TGTGCCAGCAGCCGTAGTTGGTGGGAGGGCCGTAGGAATGAGCAGTTCTTC
>TRBJ1-2|.|TRBV14|.
CASSQDHLTDYGYTF
TGTGCCAGCAGCCAAGATCATTTGACAGACTATGGCTACACCTTC
>TRBJ2-5|.|TRBV15|.
CATSVVGETQYF
TGTGCCACCAGCGTCGTGGGAGAGACCCAGTACTTC
>TRBJ1-2|.|TRBV5-1|TRBD1
CASSGDRDPLYGFTF
TGCGCCAGCAGCGGTGACAGGGACCCTCTCTATGGCTTCACCTTC
>TRBJ1-2|few|TRBV5-4|.
CASSPEVVYGYTF
TGTGCCAGCAGCCCCGAGGTAGTCTATGGCTACACCTTC
>TRBJ1-6|.|TRBV28|.
CASSFPTGRDSPLHF
TGTGCCAGCAGTTTCCCAACAGGGCGGGACTCACCCCTCCACTTT
>TRBJ2-1|.|TRBV7-9|TRBD2
CASSFIQRDRNEQFF
TGTGCCAGCAGCTTCATCCAGCGGGATCGCAATGAGCAGTTCTTC
>TRBJ2-7|.|TRBV7-9|.
CASSPGPYEQYF
TGTGCCAGCAGCCCGGGGCCGTACGAGCAGTACTTC
>TRBJ2-1|.|TRBV7-2|TRBD2
CASSLETSGRNEQFF
TGTGCCAGCAGCTTAGAGACTAGCGGGAGAAATGAGCAGTTCTTC
>TRBJ2-2|few|TRBV19|TRBD2
CASRVGTSGTGELFF
TGTGCCAGCCGAGTGGGGACTAGCGGTACCGGGGAGCTGTTTTTT
>TRBJ1-2|.|TRBV14|.
CASSPLKYYGYTF
TGTGCCAGCAGCCCATTAAAGTACTATGGCTACACCTTC
>TRBJ2-3|.|TRBV11-2|.
CASSPSFTPGGRTDTQYF
TGTGCCAGCAGCCCCTCTTTCACCCCCGGGGGGCGCACAGATACGCAGTATTTT
>TRBJ2-1|.|TRBV9|TRBD2
CASSPGLAKYNEQFF
TGTGCCAGCAGCCCCGGACTAGCGAAGTACAATGAGCAGTTCTTC
>TRBJ2-2|.|TRBV14|TRBD2
CASSPFPASGSDFGSGELFF
TGTGCCAGCAGCCCTTTTCCCGCTAGCGGGAGTGATTTTGGGTCCGGGGAGCTGTTTTTT
>TRBJ1-5|.|TRBV6-5|.
CASSPGLSQPQHF
TGTGCCAGCAGTCCAGGGTTGAGTCAGCCCCAGCATTTT
>TRBJ1-2|.|TRBV7-2|.
CASSDGNVNGYTF
TGTGCCAGCAGCGACGGGAACGTCAATGGCTACACCTTC
>TRBJ2-6|.|TRBV7-9|TRBD1
CASSLGSGGPGANVLTF
TGTGCCAGCAGCTTAGGATCAGGGGGACCTGGGGCCAACGTCCTGACTTTC
>TRBJ1-2|.|TRBV5-5|.
CASSLGQVLYGYTF
TGTGCCAGCAGCTTGGGACAGGTTCTCTATGGCTACACCTTC
>TRBJ1-5|once|TRBV7-6|.
CASSLERGGRGNQPQHF
TGTGCCAGCAGCTTAGAACGGGGCGGTAGGGGCAATCAGCCCCAGCATTTT
>TRBJ2-3|.|TRBV9|.
CASSVVRLVPGTDTQYF
TGTGCCAGCAGCGTTGTCCGATTGGTTCCTGGCACAGATACGCAGTATTTT
>TRBJ2-4|.|TRBV19|.
CASSIAWTTSAKNIQYF
TGTGCCAGTAGTATAGCATGGACTACTTCGGCCAAAAACATTCAGTACTTC
>TRBJ2-1|.|TRBV21-1|.
CASSTESGSPSYNEQFF
TGTGCCAGCAGCACAGAGAGCGGGAGTCCCTCCTACAATGAGCAGTTCTTC
>TRBJ2-1|.|TRBV10-3|TRBD2
CAIRYGASGNNEQFF
TGTGCCATCAGGTATGGGGCTAGCGGAAACAATGAGCAGTTCTTC
>TRBJ2-3|.|TRBV28|TRBD1
CASSRSGQGVADTQYF
TGTGCCAGCAGCCGATCGGGACAGGGGGTAGCAGATACGCAGTATTTT
>TRBJ2-7|.|TRBV19|.
CASSNAGTNSYEQYF
TGTGCCAGTAGTAACGCGGGGACGAACTCCTACGAGCAGTACTTC
>TRBJ2-7|.|TRBV10-2|.
CASTRGDSYEQYF
TGCGCCAGCACCAGGGGAGACTCCTACGAGCAGTACTTC
>TRBJ2-3|.|TRBV18|.
CASSLSRRTDTQYF
TGTGCCAGCTCACTTTCTAGGAGAACAGATACGCAGTATTTT
>TRBJ1-1|.|TRBV21-1|.
CASSIPANTEAFF
TGTGCCAGCAGCATCCCAGCGAACACTGAAGCTTTCTTT
>TRBJ1-2|.|TRBV5-1|TRBD1
CASSLGQGDGYTF
TGCGCCAGCAGCTTGGGACAGGGAGATGGCTACACCTTC
>TRBJ2-1|.|TRBV25-1|.
CASTPPRNGQYYNEQFF
TGTGCCAGCACCCCGCCCCGCAACGGACAGTACTACAATGAGCAGTTCTTC
>TRBJ2-1|once|TRBV5-6|.
CASSFLAPNEQFF
TGTGCCAGCAGCTTTTTAGCGCCCAATGAGCAGTTCTTC
>TRBJ2-7|once|TRBV5-1|.
CASSATGYEQYF
TGCGCCAGCAGCGCCACAGGGTACGAGCAGTACTTC
>TRBJ2-7|.|TRBV6-1|.
CASNVLTYEQYF
TGTGCCAGCAATGTCTTGACCTACGAGCAGTACTTC
>TRBJ2-5|once|TRBV5-1|.
CASSPLTGAYQETQYF
TGCGCCAGCAGCCCCTTGACAGGAGCGTACCAAGAGACCCAGTACTTC
>TRBJ2-5|.|TRBV19|TRBD1
CASSIHTTGVAETQYF
TGTGCCAGTAGTATCCATACGACAGGGGTTGCGGAGACCCAGTACTTC
>TRBJ2-5|.|TRBV5-1|.
CASSLAGYQETQYF
TGCGCCAGCAGCTTGGCCGGGTACCAAGAGACCCAGTACTTC
>TRBJ2-7|.|TRBV5-3|.
CARSFATYADEQYF
TGTGCCAGAAGCTTCGCGACATATGCCGACGAGCAGTACTTC
>TRBJ2-1|.|TRBV5-1|TRBD2
CASTGLAGDRNEQFF
TGCGCCAGCACCGGACTAGCGGGAGATCGGAATGAGCAGTTCTTC
>TRBJ1-2|.|TRBV11-3|TRBD1
CASSAGQSGYTF
TGTGCCAGCAGCGCGGGACAGTCTGGCTACACCTTC
>TRBJ1-2|.|TRBV6-5|.
CASHGDVGYTF
TGTGCCAGCCATGGGGATGTGGGCTACACCTTC
>TRBJ2-7|.|TRBV7-6|.
CASSRLGAYEQYF
TGTGCCAGCAGCAGATTAGGAGCCTACGAGCAGTACTTC
>TRBJ2-3|.|TRBV7-9|TRBD2
CASSPGLVDTQYF
TGTGCCAGCAGCCCCGGACTAGTGGATACGCAGTATTTT
>TRBJ1-1|.|TRBV5-1|.
CASSSGTSNTEAFF
TGCGCCAGCAGCTCAGGGACTTCGAACACTGAAGCTTTCTTT
>TRBJ2-2|.|TRBV11-2|.
CASSSVRLNTGELFF
TGTGCCAGCAGCTCTGTGCGACTCAACACCGGGGAGCTGTTTTTT
>TRBJ2-2|.|TRBV6-6|.
CASSYGAGTGELFF
TGTGCCAGCAGTTACGGTGCGGGCACCGGGGAGCTGTTTTTT
>TRBJ2-5|.|TRBV7-9|.
CASSPSRLDRKIEETQYF
TGTGCCAGCAGCCCCTCGAGACTAGACAGGAAAATAGAGGAGACCCAGTACTTC
>TRBJ2-7|.|TRBV28|.
CASSGVLYEQYF
TGTGCCAGCAGCGGGGTCCTGTACGAGCAGTACTTC
>TRBJ2-7|.|TRBV5-4|.
CASSRDGAYEQYF
TGTGCCAGCAGCCGGGACGGTGCCTACGAGCAGTACTTC
>TRBJ2-7|.|TRBV5-1|TRBD2
CASSLLGGPKYF
TGCGCCAGCAGCTTGCTGGGAGGGCCAAAGTACTTC
>TRBJ1-5|few|TRBV25-1|.
CASSTTGSNQPQHF
TGTGCCAGCAGCACCACAGGGAGCAATCAGCCCCAGCATTTT
>TRBJ2-2|few|TRBV27|TRBD2
CASSRLAVNTGELFF
TGTGCCAGCAGCAGACTAGCGGTGAACACCGGGGAGCTGTTTTTT
>TRBJ2-1|few|TRBV18|TRBD2
CASSRPGLEGNEQFF
TGTGCCAGCTCACGGCCGGGACTAGAAGGCAATGAGCAGTTCTTC
>TRBJ1-2|many|TRBV6-1|.
CASSVLKNYGYTF
TGTGCCAGCAGTGTACTCAAGAACTATGGCTACACCTTC
>TRBJ1-5|.|TRBV21-1|.
CASSKGYGLRNQPQHF
TGTGCCAGCAGCAAAGGTTACGGGTTAAGGAATCAGCCCCAGCATTTT